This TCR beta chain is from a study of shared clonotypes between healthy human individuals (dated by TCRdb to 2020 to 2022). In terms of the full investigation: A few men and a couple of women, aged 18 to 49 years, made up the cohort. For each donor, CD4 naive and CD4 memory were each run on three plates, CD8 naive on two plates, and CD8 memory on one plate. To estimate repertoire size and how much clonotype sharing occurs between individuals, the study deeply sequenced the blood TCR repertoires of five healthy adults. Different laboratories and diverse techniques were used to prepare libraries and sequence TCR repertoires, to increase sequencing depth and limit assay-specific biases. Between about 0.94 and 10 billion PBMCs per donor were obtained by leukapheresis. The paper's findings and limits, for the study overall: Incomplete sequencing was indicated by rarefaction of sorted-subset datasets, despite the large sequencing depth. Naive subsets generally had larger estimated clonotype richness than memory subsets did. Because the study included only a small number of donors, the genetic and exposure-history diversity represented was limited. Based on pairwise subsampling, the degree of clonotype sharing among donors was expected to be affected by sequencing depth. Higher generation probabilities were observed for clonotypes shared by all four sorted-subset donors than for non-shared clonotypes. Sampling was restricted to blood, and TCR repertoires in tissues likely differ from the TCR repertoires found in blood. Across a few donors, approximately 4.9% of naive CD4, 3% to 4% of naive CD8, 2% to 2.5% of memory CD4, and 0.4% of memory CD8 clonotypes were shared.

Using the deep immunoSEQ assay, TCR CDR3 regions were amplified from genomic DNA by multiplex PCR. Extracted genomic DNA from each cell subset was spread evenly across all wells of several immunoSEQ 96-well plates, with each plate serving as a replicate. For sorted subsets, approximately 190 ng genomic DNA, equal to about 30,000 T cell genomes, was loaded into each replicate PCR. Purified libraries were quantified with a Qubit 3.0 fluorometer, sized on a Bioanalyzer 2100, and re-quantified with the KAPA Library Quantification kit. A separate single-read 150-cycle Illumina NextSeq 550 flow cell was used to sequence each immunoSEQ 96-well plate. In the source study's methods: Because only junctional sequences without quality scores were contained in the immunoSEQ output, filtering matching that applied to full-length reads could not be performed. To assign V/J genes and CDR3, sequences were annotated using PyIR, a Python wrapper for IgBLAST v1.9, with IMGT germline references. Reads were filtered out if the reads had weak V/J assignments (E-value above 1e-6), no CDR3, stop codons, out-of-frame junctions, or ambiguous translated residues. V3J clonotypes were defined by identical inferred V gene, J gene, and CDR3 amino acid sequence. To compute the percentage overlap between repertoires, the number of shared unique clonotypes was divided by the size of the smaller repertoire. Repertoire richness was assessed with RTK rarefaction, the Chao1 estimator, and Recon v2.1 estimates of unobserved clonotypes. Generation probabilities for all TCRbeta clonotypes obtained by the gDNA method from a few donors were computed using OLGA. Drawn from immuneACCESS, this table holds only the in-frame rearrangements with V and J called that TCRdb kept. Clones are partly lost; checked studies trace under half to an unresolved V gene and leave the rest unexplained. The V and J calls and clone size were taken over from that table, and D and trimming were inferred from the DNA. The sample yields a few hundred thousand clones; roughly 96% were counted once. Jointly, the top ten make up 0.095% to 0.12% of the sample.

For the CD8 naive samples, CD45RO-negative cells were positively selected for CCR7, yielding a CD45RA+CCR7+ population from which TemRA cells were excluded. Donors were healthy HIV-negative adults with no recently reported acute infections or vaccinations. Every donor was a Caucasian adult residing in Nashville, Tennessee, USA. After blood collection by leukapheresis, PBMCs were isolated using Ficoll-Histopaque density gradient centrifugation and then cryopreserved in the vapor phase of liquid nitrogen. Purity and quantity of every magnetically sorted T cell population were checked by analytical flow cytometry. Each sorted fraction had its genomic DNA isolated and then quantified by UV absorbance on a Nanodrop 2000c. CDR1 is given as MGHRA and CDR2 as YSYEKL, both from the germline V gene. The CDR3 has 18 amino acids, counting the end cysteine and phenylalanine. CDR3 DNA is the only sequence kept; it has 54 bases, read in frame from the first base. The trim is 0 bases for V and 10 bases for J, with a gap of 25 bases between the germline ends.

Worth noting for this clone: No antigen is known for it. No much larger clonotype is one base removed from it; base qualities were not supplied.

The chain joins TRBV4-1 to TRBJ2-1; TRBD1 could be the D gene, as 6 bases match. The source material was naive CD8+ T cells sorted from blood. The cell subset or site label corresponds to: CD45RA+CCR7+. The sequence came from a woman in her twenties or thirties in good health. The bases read TGCGCCAGCAGCCAAGAATCCAGGGCAATATACCCGCAGGGGGAGCAGTTCTTC. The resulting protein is CASSQESRAIYPQGEQFF.